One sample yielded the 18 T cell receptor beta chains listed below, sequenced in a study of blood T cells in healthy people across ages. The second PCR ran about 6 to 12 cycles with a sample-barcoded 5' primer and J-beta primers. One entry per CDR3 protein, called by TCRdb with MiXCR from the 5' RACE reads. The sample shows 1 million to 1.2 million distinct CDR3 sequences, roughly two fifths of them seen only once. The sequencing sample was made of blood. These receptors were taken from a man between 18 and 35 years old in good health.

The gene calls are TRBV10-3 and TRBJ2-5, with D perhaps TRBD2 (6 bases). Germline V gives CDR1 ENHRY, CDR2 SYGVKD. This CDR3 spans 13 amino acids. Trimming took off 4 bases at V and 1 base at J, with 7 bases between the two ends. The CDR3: CAISATSQETQYF. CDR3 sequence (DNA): TGTGCCATCAGTGCGACTAGCCAAGAGACCCAGTACTTC.

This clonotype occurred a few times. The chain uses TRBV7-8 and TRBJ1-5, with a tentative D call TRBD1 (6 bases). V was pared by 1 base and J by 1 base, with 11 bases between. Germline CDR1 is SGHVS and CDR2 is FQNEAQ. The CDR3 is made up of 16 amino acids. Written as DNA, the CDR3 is TGTGCCAGCAGCTTAGGGACAGTTCAAAGCAATCAGCCCCAGCATTTT. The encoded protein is CASSLGTVQSNQPQHF. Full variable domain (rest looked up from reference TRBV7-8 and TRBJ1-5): GAGVSQSPRYKVAKRGQDVALRCDPISGHVSLFWYQQALGQGPEFLTYFQNEAQLDKSGLPSDRFFAERPEGSVSTLKIQRTQQEDSAVYLCASSLGTVQSNQPQHFGDGTRLSIL.

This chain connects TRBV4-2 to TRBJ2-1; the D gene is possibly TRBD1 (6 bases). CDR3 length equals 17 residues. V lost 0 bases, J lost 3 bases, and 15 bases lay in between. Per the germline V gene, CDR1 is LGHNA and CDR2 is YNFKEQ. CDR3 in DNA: TGTGCCAGCAGCCAAGAAACGGGCCAGGGGATCTACAATGAGCAGTTCTTC. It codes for CASSQETGQGIYNEQFF.

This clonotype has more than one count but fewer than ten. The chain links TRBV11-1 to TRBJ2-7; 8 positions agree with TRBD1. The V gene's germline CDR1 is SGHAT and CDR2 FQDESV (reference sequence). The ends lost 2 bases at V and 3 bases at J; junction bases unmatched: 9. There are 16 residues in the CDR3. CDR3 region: CASSLYVNRGDYEQYF. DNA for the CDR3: TGTGCCAGCAGCTTATACGTCAACAGGGGGGACTACGAGCAGTACTTC.

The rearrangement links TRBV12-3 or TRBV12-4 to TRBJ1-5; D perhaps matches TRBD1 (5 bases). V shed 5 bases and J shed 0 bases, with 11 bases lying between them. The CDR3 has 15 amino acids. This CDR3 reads CASSTTEYSNQPQHF. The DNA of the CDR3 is TGTGCCAGCAGTACGACAGAATATAGCAATCAGCCCCAGCATTTT.

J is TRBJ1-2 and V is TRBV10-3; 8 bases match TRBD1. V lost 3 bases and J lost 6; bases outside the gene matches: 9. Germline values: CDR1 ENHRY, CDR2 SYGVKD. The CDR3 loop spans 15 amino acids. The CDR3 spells CAISEALDRADGYTF. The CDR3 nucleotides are TGTGCCATCAGTGAAGCCTTGGACAGGGCCGATGGCTACACCTTC.

Here the CDR3 reads CSAGVGTEAFF. DNA of the CDR3: TGCAGTGCGGGGGTGGGCACTGAAGCTTTCTTT. The rearrangement links TRBV20-1 to TRBJ1-1; TRBD1 is a possible D gene (5 bases). V dropped 6 bases and J dropped 4 bases, with 9 bases sitting between them. CDR1 is DFQATT and CDR2 is SNEGSKA in the germline V gene (reference sequence). This CDR3 is 11 amino acids long.

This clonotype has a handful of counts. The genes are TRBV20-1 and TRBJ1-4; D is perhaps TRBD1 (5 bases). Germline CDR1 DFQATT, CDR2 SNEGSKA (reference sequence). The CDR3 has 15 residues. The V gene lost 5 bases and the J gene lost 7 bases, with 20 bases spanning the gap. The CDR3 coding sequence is TGCAGTGCTCCTTTGACCGGGACGAAGGGTGAAAAACTGTTTTTT. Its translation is CSAPLTGTKGEKLFF.

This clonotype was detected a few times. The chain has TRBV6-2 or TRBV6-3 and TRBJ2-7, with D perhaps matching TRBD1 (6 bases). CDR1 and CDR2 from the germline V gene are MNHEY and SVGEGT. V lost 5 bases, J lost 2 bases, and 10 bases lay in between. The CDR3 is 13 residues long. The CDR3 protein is CASSGTGPYEQYF. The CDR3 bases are TGTGCCAGCAGTGGAACAGGGCCCTACGAGCAGTACTTC.

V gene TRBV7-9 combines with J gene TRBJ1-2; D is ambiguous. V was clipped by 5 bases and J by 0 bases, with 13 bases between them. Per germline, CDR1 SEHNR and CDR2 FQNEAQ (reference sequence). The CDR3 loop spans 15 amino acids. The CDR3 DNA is TGTGCCAGCAGCGGGCGGGCAGCGGCTAACTATGGCTACACCTTC. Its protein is CASSGRAAANYGYTF.

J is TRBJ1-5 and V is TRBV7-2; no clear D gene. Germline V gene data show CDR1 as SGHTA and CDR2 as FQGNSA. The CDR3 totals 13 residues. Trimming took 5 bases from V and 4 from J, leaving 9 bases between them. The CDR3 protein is CASSGSLNQPQHF. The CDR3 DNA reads TGTGCCAGCAGCGGATCACTAAATCAGCCCCAGCATTTT.

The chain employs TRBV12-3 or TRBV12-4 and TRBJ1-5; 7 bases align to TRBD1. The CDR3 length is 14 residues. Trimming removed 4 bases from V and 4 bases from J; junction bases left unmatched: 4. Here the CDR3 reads CASSSRDRNQPQHF. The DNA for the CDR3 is TGTGCCAGCAGTTCCCGGGACAGAAATCAGCCCCAGCATTTT.

In DNA, the CDR3 is TGTGCCACCAGGGATCGGGGGGGGAGTGACACTGAAGCTTTCTTT. Translated: CATRDRGGSDTEAFF. This chain uses TRBV15 with TRBJ1-1, with D tentatively TRBD1 (5 bases). This CDR3 has 15 residues. Germline CDR1 and CDR2: LNHNV and YYDKDF (reference sequence). V lost 6 bases and J 3 bases, leaving 17 bases between the germline ends.

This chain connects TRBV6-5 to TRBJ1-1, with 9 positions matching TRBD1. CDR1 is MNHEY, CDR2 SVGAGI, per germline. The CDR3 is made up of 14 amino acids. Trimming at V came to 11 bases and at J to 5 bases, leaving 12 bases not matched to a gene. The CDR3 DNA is TGTGCCGCCAACAGGGGGCGCGGGGAAACTGAAGCTTTCTTT. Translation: CAANRGRGETEAFF.

The CDR3 nucleotides read TGTGCCGGCGCCGGGACAGTTAACGTAGGGACAGGCGACTACACCTTC. Amino acid sequence: CAGAGTVNVGTGDYTF. The chain uses TRBV6-1 and TRBJ1-2, with 8 bases identical to TRBD1. CDR3 length: 16 amino acids. V was clipped by 11 bases and J by 10 bases; unmatched bases: 24. CDR1 MNHNS and CDR2 SASEGT come from the germline V gene.

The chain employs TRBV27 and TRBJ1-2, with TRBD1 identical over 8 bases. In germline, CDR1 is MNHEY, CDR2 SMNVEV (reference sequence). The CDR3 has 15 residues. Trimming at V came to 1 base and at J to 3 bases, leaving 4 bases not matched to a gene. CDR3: CASSLFNRGDYGYTF. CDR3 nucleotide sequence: TGTGCCAGCAGTTTATTTAACAGGGGGGACTATGGCTACACCTTC.

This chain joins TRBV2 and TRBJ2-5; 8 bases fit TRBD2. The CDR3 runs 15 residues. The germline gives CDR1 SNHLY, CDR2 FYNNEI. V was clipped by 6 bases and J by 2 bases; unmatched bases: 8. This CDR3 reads CASRSLAGQQETQYF. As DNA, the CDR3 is TGTGCCAGCAGGTCCTTAGCGGGGCAACAAGAGACCCAGTACTTC.

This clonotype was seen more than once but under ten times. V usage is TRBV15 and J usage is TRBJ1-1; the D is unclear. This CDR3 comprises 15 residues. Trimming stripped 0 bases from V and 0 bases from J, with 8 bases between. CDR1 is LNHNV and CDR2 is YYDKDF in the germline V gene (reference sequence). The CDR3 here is CATSRDPTMNTEAFF. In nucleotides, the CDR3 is TGTGCCACCAGCAGAGATCCCACAATGAACACTGAAGCTTTCTTT.